This T cell receptor beta chain comes out of a study of shared clonotypes between healthy human individuals. Study as a whole: Per-donor plates numbered three CD4 naive, three CD4 memory, two CD8 naive and one CD8 memory.

Splitting of each subset's genomic DNA was done evenly across several immunoSEQ plates. Libraries were prepared by immunoSEQ multiplex PCR; TCRdb keeps only in-frame clonotypes and omits some of them. Found here are 2 million to 2.5 million clones, 95% of them singletons; the top ten hold around 0.13%. Germline CDR1 and CDR2: GTSNPN and SVGIG (reference sequence). The CDR3 consists of 14 residues. V dropped 5 bases and J dropped 9 bases, with 21 bases sitting between them. The rearrangement joins TRBV30 to TRBJ2-3; a possible D gene is TRBD2 (7 bases). Sequencing was carried out using naive CD4+ T cells sorted from blood. Subset described: CD45RA+ positively selected. This clonotype originated in a man in his late teens or twenties in good health. CDR3 in DNA: TGTGCCTGGCTAGGGGGGGCGCGTTCGAGGACGCAGTATTTT. Translated: CAWLGGARSRTQYF. The full variable domain, rest sourced from reference TRBV30 and TRBJ2-3, is SQTIHQWPATLVQPVGSPLSLECTVEGTSNPNLYWYRQAAGRGLQLLFYSVGIGQISSEVPQNLSASRPQDRQFILSSKKLLLSDSGFYLCAWLGGARSRTQYFGPGTRLTVL.